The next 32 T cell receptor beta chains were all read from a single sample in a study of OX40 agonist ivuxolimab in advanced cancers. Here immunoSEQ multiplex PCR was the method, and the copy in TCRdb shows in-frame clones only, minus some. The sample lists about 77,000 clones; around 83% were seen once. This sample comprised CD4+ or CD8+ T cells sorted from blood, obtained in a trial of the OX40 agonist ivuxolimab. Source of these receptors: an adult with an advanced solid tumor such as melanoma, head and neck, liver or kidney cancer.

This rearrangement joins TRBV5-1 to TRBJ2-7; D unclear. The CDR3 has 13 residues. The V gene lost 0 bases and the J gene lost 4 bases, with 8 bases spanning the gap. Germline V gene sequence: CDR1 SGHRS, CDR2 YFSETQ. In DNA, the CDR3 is TGCGCCAGCAGCTTGGGAGGCAGGTACGAGCAGTACTTC. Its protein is CASSLGGRYEQYF.

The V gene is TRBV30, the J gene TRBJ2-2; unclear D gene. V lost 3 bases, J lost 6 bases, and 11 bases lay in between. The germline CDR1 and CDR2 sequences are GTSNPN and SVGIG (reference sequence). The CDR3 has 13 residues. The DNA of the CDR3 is TGTGCCTGGAGCTCCCCCGGTCCCGGGGAGCTGTTTTTT. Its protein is CAWSSPGPGELFF. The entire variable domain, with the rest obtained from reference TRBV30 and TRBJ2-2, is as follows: SQTIHQWPATLVQPVGSPLSLECTVEGTSNPNLYWYRQAAGRGLQLLFYSVGIGQISSEVPQNLSASRPQDRQFILSSKKLLLSDSGFYLCAWSSPGPGELFFGEGSRLTVL.

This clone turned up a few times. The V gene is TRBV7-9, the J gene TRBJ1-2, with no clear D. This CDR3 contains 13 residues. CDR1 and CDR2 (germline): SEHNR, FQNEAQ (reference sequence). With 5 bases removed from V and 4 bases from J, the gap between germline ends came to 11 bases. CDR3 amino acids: CASSEVIGYGYTF. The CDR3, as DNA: TGTGCCAGCAGCGAAGTAATCGGCTATGGCTACACCTTC.

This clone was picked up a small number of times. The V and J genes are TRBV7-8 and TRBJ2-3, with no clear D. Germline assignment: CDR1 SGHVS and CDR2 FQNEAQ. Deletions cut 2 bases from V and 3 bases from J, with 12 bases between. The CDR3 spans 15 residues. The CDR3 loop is CASSLWAFRTDTQYF. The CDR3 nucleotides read TGTGCCAGCAGCTTATGGGCCTTCAGGACAGATACGCAGTATTTT. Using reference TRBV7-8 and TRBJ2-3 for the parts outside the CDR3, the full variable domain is GAGVSQSPRYKVAKRGQDVALRCDPISGHVSLFWYQQALGQGPEFLTYFQNEAQLDKSGLPSDRFFAERPEGSVSTLKIQRTQQEDSAVYLCASSLWAFRTDTQYFGPGTRLTVL.

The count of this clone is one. The CDR3 sequence: CASSYRGVEYGYTF. The CDR3 region has the DNA TGTGCCAGCAGTTACCGGGGGGTCGAATATGGCTACACCTTC. This rearrangement joins TRBV6-6 to TRBJ1-2; possible D gene TRBD1, 5 bases. V lost 2 bases and J 5 bases, leaving 12 bases between the germline ends. CDR3 size: 14 residues. Per the germline V gene, CDR1 is MNHNY and CDR2 is SVGAGI (reference sequence).

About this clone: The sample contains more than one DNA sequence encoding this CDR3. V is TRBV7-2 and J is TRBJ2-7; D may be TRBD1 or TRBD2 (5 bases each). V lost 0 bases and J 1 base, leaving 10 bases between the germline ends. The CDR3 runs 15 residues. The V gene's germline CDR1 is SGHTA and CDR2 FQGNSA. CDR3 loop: CASSLAGGASYEQYF. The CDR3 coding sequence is TGTGCCAGCAGCTTAGCTGGGGGTGCTTCCTACGAGCAGTACTTC.

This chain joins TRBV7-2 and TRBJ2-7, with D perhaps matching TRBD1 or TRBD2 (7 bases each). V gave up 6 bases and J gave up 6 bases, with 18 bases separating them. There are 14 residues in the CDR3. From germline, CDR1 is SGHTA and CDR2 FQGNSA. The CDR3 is CASRVGGGMGEQYF. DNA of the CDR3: TGTGCCAGCAGGGTGGGAGGGGGCATGGGCGAGCAGTACTTC.

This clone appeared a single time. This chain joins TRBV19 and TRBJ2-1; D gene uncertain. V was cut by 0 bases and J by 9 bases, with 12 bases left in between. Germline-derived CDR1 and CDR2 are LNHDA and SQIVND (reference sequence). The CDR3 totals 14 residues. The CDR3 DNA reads TGTGCCAGTAGTATAGATCTAGGCACCACTGAGCAGTTCTTC. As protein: CASSIDLGTTEQFF.

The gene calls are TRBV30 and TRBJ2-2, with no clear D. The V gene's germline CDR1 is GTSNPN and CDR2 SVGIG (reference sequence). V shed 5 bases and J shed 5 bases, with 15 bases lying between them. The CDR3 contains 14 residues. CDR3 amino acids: CAWSYVGATGELFF. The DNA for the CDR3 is TGTGCCTGGTCCTACGTAGGAGCGACCGGGGAGCTGTTTTTT.

The CDR3 nucleotides are TGTGCCAGCAGCAGAGTCAATCAGCCCCAGCATTTT. Residues: CASSRVNQPQHF. The chain recombines TRBV7-9 with TRBJ1-5, with D hard to call. The germline gives CDR1 SEHNR, CDR2 FQNEAQ (reference sequence). V was pared by 5 bases and J by 3 bases, with 5 bases between. This CDR3 is 12 amino acids long.

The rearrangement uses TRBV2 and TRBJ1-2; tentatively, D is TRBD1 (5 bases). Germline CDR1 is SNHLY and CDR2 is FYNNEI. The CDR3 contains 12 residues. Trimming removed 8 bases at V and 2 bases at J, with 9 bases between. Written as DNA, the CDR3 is TGTGCCAGCGGGGGGAAAAACTATGGCTACACCTTC. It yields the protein CASGGKNYGYTF.

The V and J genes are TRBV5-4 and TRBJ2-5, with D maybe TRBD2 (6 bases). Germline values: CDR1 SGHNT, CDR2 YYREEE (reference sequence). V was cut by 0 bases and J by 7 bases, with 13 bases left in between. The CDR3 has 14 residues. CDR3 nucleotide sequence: TGTGCCAGCAGCTTGGACAGCGGGTGGGTGACCCAGTACTTC. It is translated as CASSLDSGWVTQYF.

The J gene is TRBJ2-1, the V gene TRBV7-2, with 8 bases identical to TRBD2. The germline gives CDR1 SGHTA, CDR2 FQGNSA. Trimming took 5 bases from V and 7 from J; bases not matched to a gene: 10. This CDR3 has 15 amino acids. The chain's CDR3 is CASSPPGGPSNEQFF. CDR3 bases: TGTGCCAGCAGCCCCCCGGGAGGGCCCTCAAATGAGCAGTTCTTC.

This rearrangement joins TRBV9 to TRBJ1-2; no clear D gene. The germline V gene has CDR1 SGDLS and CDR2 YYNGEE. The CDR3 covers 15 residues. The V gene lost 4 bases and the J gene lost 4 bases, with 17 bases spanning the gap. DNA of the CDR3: TGTGCCAGCAGCCCGAGCGGGCCCCGCCCCTATGGCTACACCTTC. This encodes CASSPSGPRPYGYTF.

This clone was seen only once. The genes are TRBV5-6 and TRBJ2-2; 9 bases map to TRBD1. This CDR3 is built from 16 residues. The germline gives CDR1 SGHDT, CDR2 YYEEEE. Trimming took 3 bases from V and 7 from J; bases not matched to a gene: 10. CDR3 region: CASSYTGGLGIGELFF. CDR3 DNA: TGTGCCAGCAGCTACACAGGGGGCCTTGGGATCGGGGAGCTGTTTTTT.

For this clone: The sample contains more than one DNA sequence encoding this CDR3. CDR3 sequence: CASRSTGGHEQYF. CDR3 nucleotides: TGTGCCAGCAGATCGACGGGGGGCCACGAGCAGTACTTC. J is TRBJ2-7 and V is TRBV6-1; TRBD2 might be the D (7 bases). The CDR3 covers 13 residues. Germline V gene lookup returns CDR1 MNHNS and CDR2 SASEGT. V was pared by 6 bases and J by 5 bases, with 14 bases between.

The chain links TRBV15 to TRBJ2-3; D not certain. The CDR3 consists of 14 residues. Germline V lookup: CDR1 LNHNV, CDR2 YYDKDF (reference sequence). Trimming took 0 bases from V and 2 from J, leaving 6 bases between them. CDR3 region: CATSRETVTDTQYF. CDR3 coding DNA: TGTGCCACCAGCAGAGAAACAGTCACAGATACGCAGTATTTT.

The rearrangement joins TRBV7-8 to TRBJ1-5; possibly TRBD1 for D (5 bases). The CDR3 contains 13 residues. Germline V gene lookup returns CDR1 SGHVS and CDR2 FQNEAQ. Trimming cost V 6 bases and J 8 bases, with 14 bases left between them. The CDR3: CASSPGGGEPQHF. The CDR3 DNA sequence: TGTGCCAGCAGTCCCGGGGGGGGTGAGCCCCAGCATTTT.

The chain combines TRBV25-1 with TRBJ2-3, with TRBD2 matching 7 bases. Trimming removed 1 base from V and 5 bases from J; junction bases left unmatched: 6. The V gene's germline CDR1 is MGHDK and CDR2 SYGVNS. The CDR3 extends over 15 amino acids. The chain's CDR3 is CASSESGLVLDTQYF. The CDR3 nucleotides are TGTGCCAGCAGTGAATCTGGACTAGTCCTAGATACGCAGTATTTT.

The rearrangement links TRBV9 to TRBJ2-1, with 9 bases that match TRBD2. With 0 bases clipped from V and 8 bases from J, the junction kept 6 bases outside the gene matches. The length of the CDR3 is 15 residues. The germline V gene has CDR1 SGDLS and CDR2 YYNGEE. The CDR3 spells CASSVGIAGVDEQFF. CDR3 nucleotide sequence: TGTGCCAGCAGCGTAGGTATAGCGGGAGTGGATGAGCAGTTCTTC.

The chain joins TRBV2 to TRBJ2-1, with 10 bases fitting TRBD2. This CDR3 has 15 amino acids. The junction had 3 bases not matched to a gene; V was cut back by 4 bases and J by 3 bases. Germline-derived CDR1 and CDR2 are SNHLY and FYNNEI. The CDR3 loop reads CASSGTSGNYNEQFF. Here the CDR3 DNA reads TGTGCCAGCAGTGGGACTAGCGGTAACTACAATGAGCAGTTCTTC.

The CDR3 loop is CASSGGTGAYNEQFF. The CDR3 DNA reads as TGTGCCAGTAGTGGGGGGACAGGGGCCTACAATGAGCAGTTCTTC. The V gene is TRBV19, the J gene TRBJ2-1; 10 bases agree with TRBD1. There are 15 residues in the CDR3. Trimming cost V 5 bases and J 2 bases; bases outside gene matches: 3. CDR1 and CDR2 from the germline V gene are LNHDA and SQIVND (reference sequence).

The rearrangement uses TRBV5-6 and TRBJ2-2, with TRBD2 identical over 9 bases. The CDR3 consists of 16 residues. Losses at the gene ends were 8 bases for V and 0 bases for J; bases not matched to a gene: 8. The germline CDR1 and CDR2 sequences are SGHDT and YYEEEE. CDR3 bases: TGTGCCAGTCGATTAGCGGGAGCGACGAACACCGGGGAGCTGTTTTTT. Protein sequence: CASRLAGATNTGELFF.

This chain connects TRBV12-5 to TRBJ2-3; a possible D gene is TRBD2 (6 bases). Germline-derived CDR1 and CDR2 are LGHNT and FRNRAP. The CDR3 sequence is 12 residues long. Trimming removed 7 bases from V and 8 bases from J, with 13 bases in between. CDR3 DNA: TGTGCTAGTGCGGCTAGCGAGGGTACGCAGTATTTT. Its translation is CASAASEGTQYF.

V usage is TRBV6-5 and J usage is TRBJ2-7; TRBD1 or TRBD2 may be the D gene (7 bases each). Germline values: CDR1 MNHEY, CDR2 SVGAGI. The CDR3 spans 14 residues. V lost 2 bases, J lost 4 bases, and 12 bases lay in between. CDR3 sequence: CASSYQGGGYEQYF. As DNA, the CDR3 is TGTGCCAGCAGTTACCAGGGGGGGGGTTACGAGCAGTACTTC.

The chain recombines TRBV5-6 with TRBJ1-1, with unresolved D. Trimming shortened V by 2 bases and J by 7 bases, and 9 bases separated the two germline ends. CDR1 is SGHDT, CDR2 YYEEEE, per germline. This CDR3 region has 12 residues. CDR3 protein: CASSLGGDEAFF. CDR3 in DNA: TGTGCCAGCAGCTTAGGAGGCGATGAAGCTTTCTTT. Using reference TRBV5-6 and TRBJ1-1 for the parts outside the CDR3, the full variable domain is DAGVTQSPTHLIKTRGQQVTLRCSPKSGHDTVSWYQQALGQGPQFIFQYYEEEERQRGNFPDRFSGHQFPNYSSELNVNALLLGDSALYLCASSLGGDEAFFGQGTRLTVV.

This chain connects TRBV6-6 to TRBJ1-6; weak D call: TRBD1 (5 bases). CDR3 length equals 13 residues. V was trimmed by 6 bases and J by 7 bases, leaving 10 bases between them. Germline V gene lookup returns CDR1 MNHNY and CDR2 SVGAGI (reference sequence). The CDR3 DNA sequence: TGTGCCAGCAGCCCGACAGTGAATTCACCCCTCCACTTT. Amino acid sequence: CASSPTVNSPLHF.

CDR3 in DNA: TGTGCCAGCAGCTCCTTGACTAGCGGGAGGCAGTATTTT. Its translation: CASSSLTSGRQYF. This chain connects TRBV7-9 to TRBJ2-3, with 12 bases fitting TRBD2. Germline values: CDR1 SEHNR, CDR2 FQNEAQ (reference sequence). This CDR3 has 13 residues. The ends lost 4 bases at V and 11 bases at J; junction bases unmatched: 4.

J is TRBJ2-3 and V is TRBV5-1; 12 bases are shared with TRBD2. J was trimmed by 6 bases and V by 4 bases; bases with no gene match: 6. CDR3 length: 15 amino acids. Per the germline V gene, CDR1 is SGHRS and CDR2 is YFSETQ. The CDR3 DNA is TGCGCCAGCAGCCCCTCTAGCGGGGGGGTGGATACGCAGTATTTT. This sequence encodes CASSPSSGGVDTQYF.

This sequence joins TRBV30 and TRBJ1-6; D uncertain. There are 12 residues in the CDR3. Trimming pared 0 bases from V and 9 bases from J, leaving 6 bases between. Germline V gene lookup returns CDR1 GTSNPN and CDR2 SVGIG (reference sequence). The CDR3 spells CAWSVRGSPLHF. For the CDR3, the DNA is TGTGCCTGGAGTGTACGGGGTTCACCCCTCCACTTT. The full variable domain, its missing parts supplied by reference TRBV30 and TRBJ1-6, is SQTIHQWPATLVQPVGSPLSLECTVEGTSNPNLYWYRQAAGRGLQLLFYSVGIGQISSEVPQNLSASRPQDRQFILSSKKLLLSDSGFYLCAWSVRGSPLHFGNGTRLTVT.

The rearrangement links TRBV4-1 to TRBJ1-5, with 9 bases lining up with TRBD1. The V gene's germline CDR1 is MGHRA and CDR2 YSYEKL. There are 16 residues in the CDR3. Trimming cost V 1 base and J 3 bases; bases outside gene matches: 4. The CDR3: CASSQGQGVLNQPQHF. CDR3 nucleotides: TGCGCCAGCAGCCAAGGACAGGGGGTCCTCAATCAGCCCCAGCATTTT.

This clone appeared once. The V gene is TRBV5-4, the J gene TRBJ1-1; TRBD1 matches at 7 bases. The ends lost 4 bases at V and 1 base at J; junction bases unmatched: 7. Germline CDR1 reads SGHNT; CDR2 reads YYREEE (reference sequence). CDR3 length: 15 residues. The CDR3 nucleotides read TGTGCCAGCAGCCCCAGGGGGAAGGGGAACACTGAAGCTTTCTTT. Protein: CASSPRGKGNTEAFF.